One sample yielded the 7 T cell receptor beta chains listed below, sequenced in a study of CD4+ T cells in melanoma. Clones were sequenced by immunoSEQ multiplex PCR, and TCRdb holds only the in-frame ones, with some missing. The table shows under 5,500 clones, with 62% occurring only once. The sample consisted of cells from a culture (not recorded whether cultured in vitro). The receptors come from a human donor with melanoma.

The genes are TRBV30 and TRBJ1-2, with 9 bases fitting TRBD1. V dropped 2 bases and J dropped 4; count of bases not matched to a gene: 5. This CDR3 spans 14 amino acids. Germline V lookup: CDR1 GTSNPN, CDR2 SVGIG (reference sequence). CDR3 in amino acids: CAWSHPDRGYGYTF. CDR3 in DNA: TGTGCCTGGAGTCACCCGGACAGGGGCTATGGCTACACCTTC.

A remark on this clone: Other DNA sequences in the same sample also yield this CDR3. This chain links TRBV9 with TRBJ2-7; D gene ambiguous. Germline V CDR1 and CDR2: SGDLS, YYNGEE. Trimming removed 0 bases from V and 0 bases from J, with 7 bases in between. The CDR3 sequence is 14 residues long. This CDR3 reads CASSVASGSYEQYF. The CDR3, as DNA: TGTGCCAGCAGCGTAGCGTCGGGCTCCTACGAGCAGTACTTC.

This clone was recorded a few times. V gene TRBV5-4 combines with J gene TRBJ2-3; 9 bases fit TRBD2. Trimming at V came to 2 bases and at J to 3 bases, leaving 7 bases not matched to a gene. CDR1 is SGHNT, CDR2 YYREEE, per germline (reference sequence). CDR3 length: 16 amino acids. CDR3 sequence: CASSFGGGAGTDTQYF. CDR3 DNA: TGTGCCAGCAGCTTCGGCGGGGGGGCCGGTACAGATACGCAGTATTTT.

By share, this clone ranks as medium-sized (0.01 to 0.1%). The V call is TRBV6-1, the J call TRBJ1-5; D call uncertain. CDR1 and CDR2 (germline): MNHNS, SASEGT. The CDR3 has 14 residues. V dropped 1 base and J dropped 0 bases, with 4 bases sitting between them. The CDR3 DNA reads TGTGCCAGCAGTGAAGGCTATAGCAATCAGCCCCAGCATTTT. It specifies CASSEGYSNQPQHF.

The rearrangement links TRBV6-5 to TRBJ1-2; D is unresolved. V gave up 7 bases and J gave up 7 bases, with 16 bases separating them. CDR1 is MNHEY, CDR2 SVGAGI, per germline. This CDR3 has 13 residues. CDR3 bases: TGTGCCAGCACCGCTCGCTCACCCCGTGGCTACACCTTC. Encoded protein: CASTARSPRGYTF.

By share, this clone ranks as large (0.1 to 1%). The J gene is TRBJ2-2, the V gene TRBV7-2; 9 nucleotides match TRBD2. Germline V gene sequence: CDR1 SGHTA, CDR2 FQGNSA. The V gene end was trimmed by 3 bases and the J gene end by 1 base; junction bases not matched to a gene: 3. The CDR3 runs to 16 residues. The CDR3 is CASSFPTSGNTGELFF. CDR3 nucleotides: TGTGCCAGCAGCTTCCCGACTAGCGGGAACACCGGGGAGCTGTTTTTT.

This rearrangement joins TRBV3-1 (or the pseudogene TRBV3-2) to TRBJ1-6; D call uncertain. V was clipped by 0 bases and J by 10 bases, with 4 bases between them. Germline V CDR1 and CDR2: LGHDT, YNNKEL (reference sequence). The CDR3 contains 12 residues. CDR3 loop: CASSQEESPLHF. The CDR3 DNA sequence: TGTGCCAGCAGCCAAGAAGAGTCACCCCTCCACTTT.